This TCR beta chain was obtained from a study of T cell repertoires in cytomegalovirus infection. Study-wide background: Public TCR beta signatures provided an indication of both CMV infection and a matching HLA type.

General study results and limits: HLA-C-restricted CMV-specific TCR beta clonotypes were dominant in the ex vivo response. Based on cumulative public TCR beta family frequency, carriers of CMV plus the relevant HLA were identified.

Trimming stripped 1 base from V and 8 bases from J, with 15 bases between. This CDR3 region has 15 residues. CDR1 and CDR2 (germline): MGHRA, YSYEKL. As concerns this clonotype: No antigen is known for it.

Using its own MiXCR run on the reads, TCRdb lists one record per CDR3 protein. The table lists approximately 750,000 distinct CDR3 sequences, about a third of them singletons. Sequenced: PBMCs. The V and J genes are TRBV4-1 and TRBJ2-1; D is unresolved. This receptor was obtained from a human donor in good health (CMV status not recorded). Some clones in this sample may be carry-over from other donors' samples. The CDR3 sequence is CASSQGSGPGDEQFF. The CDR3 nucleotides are TGCGCCAGCAGCCAAGGTTCCGGCCCCGGCGATGAGCAGTTCTTC.